The source of this T cell receptor (beta chain) is a study of persistence of HIV-infected CD4 T cells. As to this clone: The antigen is unknown.

Cells were stimulated with overlapping HIV-1 Gag 15-mer peptides. CD40L-negative CD69-negative CD45RO-high memory CD4+ T cells were sorted as populations depleted of antigen-responding cells. The immunoSEQ assay was version 4, run in survey mode. The method was immunoSEQ multiplex PCR; TCRdb's version includes in-frame clones alone and lacks a portion of them. The sample has some 40,000 clones, about 83% seen once. CDR3 length: 14 residues. The V end lost 0 bases, the J end lost 4 bases, and 9 bases lay between the germline ends. CDR1 and CDR2 (germline): SGHAT, FQDESV (reference sequence). The sequencing here drew on cultured CD4+ T cells from PBMCs, taken from a patient who received antiretroviral therapy. This receptor was taken from an adult with HIV. The donor label of this sample is uncertain. The chain links TRBV11-1 to TRBJ1-2; D unclear. The CDR3 nucleotides read TGTGCCAGCAGCTTAGCTGGGCAAGGCTATGGCTACACCTTC. As protein: CASSLAGQGYGYTF.